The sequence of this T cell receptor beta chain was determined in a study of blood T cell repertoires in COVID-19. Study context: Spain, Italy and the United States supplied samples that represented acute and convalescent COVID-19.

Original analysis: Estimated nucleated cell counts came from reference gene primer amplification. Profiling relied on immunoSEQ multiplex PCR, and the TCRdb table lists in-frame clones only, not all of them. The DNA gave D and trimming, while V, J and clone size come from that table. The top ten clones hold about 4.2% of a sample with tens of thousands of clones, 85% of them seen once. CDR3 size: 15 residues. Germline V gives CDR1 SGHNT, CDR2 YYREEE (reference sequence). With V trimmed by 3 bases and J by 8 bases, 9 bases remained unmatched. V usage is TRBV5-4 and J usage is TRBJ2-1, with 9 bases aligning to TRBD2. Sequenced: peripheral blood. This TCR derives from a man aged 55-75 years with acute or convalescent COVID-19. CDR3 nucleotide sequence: TGTGCCAGCAGCTCCGAGCGGGGGGAGGGGGATGAGCAGTTCTTC. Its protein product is CASSSERGEGDEQFF.